Included here is one TCR beta chain sequence, with context. It was 5'RACE with constant-segment primers that produced the TCR alpha and TCR beta cDNA libraries, which carried sample barcodes and UMIs. TCRdb reprocessed the 5' RACE reads with MiXCR, giving one entry per CDR3 protein. This sample yields roughly 250,000 distinct CDR3 sequences, of which 16% are seen a single time; 3.5% to 4% belongs to the top ten. This record comes from a study of T-cell memory formation after mild COVID-19. The V gene end was trimmed by 3 bases and the J gene end by 9 bases; junction bases not matched to a gene: 11. Germline CDR1 and CDR2: DFQATT and SNEGSKA (reference sequence). The CDR3 consists of 13 residues.

The chain combines TRBV20-1 with TRBJ2-7; 7 positions match TRBD1. The sample was PBMCs or a T cell subset sorted from them (not recorded which). The TCR was taken from a man younger than 35 who had mild COVID-19 (a few samples of this study predate the infection). Cell type and time point are not known. CDR3 in DNA: TGCAGTGCTAGCCCACCGACAGGGCACTCGCAGTACTTC. It specifies CSASPPTGHSQYF.